This entry is about one T cell receptor (beta chain). Its recognized antigen is unknown. Per-base qualities were not stored, and no clone one base away is much larger. Libraries were built with the immunoSEQ multiplex PCR assay. The original pipeline was this. A statistical classification framework was developed to diagnose cytomegalovirus status using the catalog of TCR beta chain sequences. The source is immuneACCESS, and TCRdb retained only in-frame sequences with V and J called. Part of the clones is not carried over; for the studies checked, unresolved V genes explain less than half of this, and the remainder is unexplained. The D gene and trimming were derived from the DNA, and the V and J assignments and clone size from that table. The table for this sample lists 100,000 to 130,000 clones; approximately 85% of them were counted only once. The ten largest clones take up approximately 3% of the sample.

The CDR3, from cysteine to phenylalanine, totals 15 residues. Only the CDR3 portion is preserved as DNA: 45 bases, with reading frame beginning at the first base. Trimming removed 5 bases from V and 0 bases from J, leaving 12 bases between the germline ends. Via the germline V gene, CDR1 is MDHEN and CDR2 SYDVKM. The donors were included in the validation cohort of over a hundred subjects, a group kept apart from the approximately 700-subject first cohort. This record comes from a study of cytomegalovirus exposure and HLA in healthy donors listed by TCRdb under 2017. For the study in its entirety: According to a later analysis, one platform produced both the roughly 110 validation repertoires and the roughly 660 repertoires of the first cohort. The study was designed to test whether signatures of past pathogen exposure could be identified by cataloging public T cell receptors. Along with the approximately 700-subject first cohort, a separate validation cohort of over a hundred different subjects was used. To predict cytomegalovirus infection status, the study combined high-throughput TCR immunosequencing, statistical association of individual TCRs with disease status, and machine learning. The paper's findings and limits, for the study overall: In the study, approximately 150 TCR beta chains were listed as associated with cytomegalovirus. Of the cluster scores, 94% were above 0 in a later analysis, which found that TCRs clustered in the first cohort also tended to co-occur in the 130 or so validation repertoires. It was suggested by the authors that the approach could potentially be generalized to other disease states and immunological phenotypes. While some public TCRs were present in many individuals, most TCR sequences turned up only very rarely across donors. In vitro tests confirmed that a few of the cytomegalovirus-associated TCR beta chains recognize cytomegalovirus antigens. All 120 or so repertoires were used to score co-occurrence in the validation cohort in a later analysis, because that analysis had no HLA typing for the cohort. In both the original and validation cohorts, the classifier was reported to diagnose cytomegalovirus status with high specificity and sensitivity.

This clonotype was sampled from a woman between 18 and 29 years old in good health and CMV-seronegative. The receptor chain draws on TRBV28 and TRBJ2-3; the D gene lacks a confident call. The specimen was PBMCs. The sequence in DNA is TGTGCCAGCAGTCTGTTATCCACAAGCACAGATACGCAGTATTTT. It specifies CASSLLSTSTDTQYF.